This T cell receptor (beta chain) is from a study of blood T cell repertoires in COVID-19. The repertoire was sequenced with immunoSEQ multiplex PCR; TCRdb's copy has only in-frame clones and lacks some. Of 140,000 or so clones in the sample, 87% were seen once. This CDR3 is 12 amino acids long. Between the trimmed V and J ends, which lost 2 bases and 7 bases, there was a span of 6 bases. Germline values: CDR1 SGHNT, CDR2 YENEEA. The clonotype comes from a man aged 55 to 70 who had recovered from COVID-19. The sample comprised PBMCs or T cells enriched from blood (not recorded which). The gene calls are TRBV11-3 and TRBJ2-1; D not resolved. The CDR3 nucleotides read TGTGCCAGCAGCTTATACGGGAATGAGCAGTTCTTC. Amino acids: CASSLYGNEQFF.